These T cell receptor beta chains were read from a single sample in a study of blood T cells in healthy people across ages. TCRdb re-analysed the 5' RACE reads in MiXCR, keeping a single row per CDR3 protein. The sample lists 600,000 to 850,000 distinct CDR3 sequences, 20% to 25% occurring once. This sample was shared with a second study, whose subject was T cells of mothers and their children.

Sequenced: blood. The receptor source for this set is a boy aged 5-17 years in good health. Each CDR3 is given with its conserved first and last residue. The order of the fields is J gene, clone size, V gene, D gene, CDR3 protein, CDR3 DNA. D genes are given only for firm matches. Some rows have no size entry. The others give once, few or many, or a class for an expanded clone.

>TRBJ2-2|few|TRBV7-3|.
CASGFQDPNTGELFF
TGTGCCAGCGGCTTCCAGGACCCTAACACCGGGGAGCTGTTTTTT
>TRBJ2-1|.|TRBV12-5|.
CASRSINEQFF
TGTGCTAGTCGAAGTATCAATGAGCAGTTCTTC
>TRBJ1-2|few|TRBV24-1|.
CATSDQWDYGYTF
TGTGCCACCAGTGATCAATGGGACTATGGCTACACCTTC
>TRBJ2-3|few|TRBV9|TRBD1
CASSNYRGPYTDTQYF
TGTGCCAGCAGCAACTACAGGGGACCTTACACAGATACGCAGTATTTT
>TRBJ2-3|.|TRBV20-1|TRBD1
CGFRDRGTDTQYF
TGCGGCTTTAGGGACAGAGGCACAGATACGCAGTATTTT
>TRBJ2-2|.|TRBV7-3|TRBD2
CASSLRGGTGELFF
TGTGCCAGCAGCTTACGCGGGGGCACCGGGGAGCTGTTTTTT
>TRBJ1-6|.|TRBV3-1|.
CASSQKQGDSPLHF
TGTGCCAGCAGCCAAAAACAGGGAGATTCACCCCTCCACTTT
>TRBJ1-2|.|TRBV20-1|TRBD1
CSASGQGNYGYTF
TGCAGTGCCTCGGGACAGGGCAACTATGGCTACACCTTC
>TRBJ2-2|few|TRBV10-3|.
CAITTNTGELFF
TGTGCCATCACCACGAACACCGGGGAGCTGTTTTTT
>TRBJ1-1|.|TRBV20-1|.
CSANGGRNTEAFF
TGCAGTGCTAATGGGGGCCGGAACACTGAAGCTTTCTTT
>TRBJ2-6|.|TRBV20-1|TRBD1
CSASPPGGTGLSGANVLTF
TGCAGTGCTAGTCCCCCAGGAGGGACAGGGCTCTCTGGGGCCAACGTCCTGACTTTC